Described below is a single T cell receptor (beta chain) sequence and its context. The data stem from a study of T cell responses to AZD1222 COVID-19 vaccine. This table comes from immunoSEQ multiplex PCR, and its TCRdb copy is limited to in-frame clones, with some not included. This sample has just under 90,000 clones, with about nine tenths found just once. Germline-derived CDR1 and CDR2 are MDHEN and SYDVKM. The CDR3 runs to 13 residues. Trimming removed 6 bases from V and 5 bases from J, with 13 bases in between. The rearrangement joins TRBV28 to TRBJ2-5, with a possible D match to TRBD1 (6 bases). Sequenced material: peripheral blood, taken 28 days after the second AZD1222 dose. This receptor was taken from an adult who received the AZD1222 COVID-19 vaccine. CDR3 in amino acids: CASRRTGTETQYF. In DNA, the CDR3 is TGTGCCAGCAGGCGCACAGGGACGGAGACCCAGTACTTC.